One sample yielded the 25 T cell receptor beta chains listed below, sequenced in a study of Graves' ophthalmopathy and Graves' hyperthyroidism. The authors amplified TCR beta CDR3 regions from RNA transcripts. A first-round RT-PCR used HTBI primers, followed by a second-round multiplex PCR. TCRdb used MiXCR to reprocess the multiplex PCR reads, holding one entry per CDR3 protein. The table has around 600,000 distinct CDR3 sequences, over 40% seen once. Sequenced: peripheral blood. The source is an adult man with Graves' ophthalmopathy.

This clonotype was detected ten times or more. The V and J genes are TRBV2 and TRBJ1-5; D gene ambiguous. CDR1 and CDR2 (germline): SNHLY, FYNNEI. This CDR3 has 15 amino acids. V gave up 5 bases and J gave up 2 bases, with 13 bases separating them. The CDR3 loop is CASSRETAGNQPQHF. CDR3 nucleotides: TGTGCCAGCAGTAGAGAAACGGCGGGCAATCAGCCCCAGCATTTT. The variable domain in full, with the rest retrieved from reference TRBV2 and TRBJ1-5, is EPEVTQTPSHQVTQMGQEVILRCVPISNHLYFYWYRQILGQKVEFLVSFYNNEISEKSEIFDDQFSVERPDGSNFTLKIRSTKLEDSAMYFCASSRETAGNQPQHFGDGTRLSIL.

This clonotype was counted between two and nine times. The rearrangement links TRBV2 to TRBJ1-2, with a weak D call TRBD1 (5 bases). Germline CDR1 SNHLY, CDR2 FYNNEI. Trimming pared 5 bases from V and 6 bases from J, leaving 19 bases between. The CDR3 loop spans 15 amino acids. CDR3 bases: TGTGCCAGCAGTATTTACCCGGGCAGGGAGAATGGCTACACCTTC. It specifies CASSIYPGRENGYTF.

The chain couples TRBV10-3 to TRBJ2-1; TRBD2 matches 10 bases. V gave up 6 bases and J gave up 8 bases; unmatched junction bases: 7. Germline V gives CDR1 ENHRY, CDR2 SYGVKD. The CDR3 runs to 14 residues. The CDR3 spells CAIRSGGATDEQFF. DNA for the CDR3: TGTGCCATCAGAAGCGGGGGGGCTACGGATGAGCAGTTCTTC.

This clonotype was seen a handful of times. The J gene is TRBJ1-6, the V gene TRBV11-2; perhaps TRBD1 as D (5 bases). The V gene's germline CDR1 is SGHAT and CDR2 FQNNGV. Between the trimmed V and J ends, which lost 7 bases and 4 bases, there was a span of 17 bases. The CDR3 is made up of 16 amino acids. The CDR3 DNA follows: TGTGCCAGCAAGAGTCGCGGGGGACGATATAATTCACCCCTCCACTTT. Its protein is CASKSRGGRYNSPLHF.

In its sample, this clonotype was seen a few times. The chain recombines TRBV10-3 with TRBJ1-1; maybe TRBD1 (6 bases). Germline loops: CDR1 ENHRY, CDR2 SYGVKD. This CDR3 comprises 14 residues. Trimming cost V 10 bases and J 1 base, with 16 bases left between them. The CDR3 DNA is TGTGCCAGCGGCCGGGACATGGGGAACACTGAAGCTTTCTTT. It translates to CASGRDMGNTEAFF.

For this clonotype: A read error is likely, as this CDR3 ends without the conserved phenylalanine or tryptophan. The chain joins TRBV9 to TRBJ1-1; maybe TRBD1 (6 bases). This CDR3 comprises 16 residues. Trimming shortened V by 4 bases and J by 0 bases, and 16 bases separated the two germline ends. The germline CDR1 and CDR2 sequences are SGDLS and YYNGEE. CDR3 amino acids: CASSPGTGTMNTEAFL. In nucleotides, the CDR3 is TGTGCCAGCAGCCCTGGAACAGGGACTATGAACACTGAAGCTTTCCTT.

The CDR3 region is CASTTAGYSNQPQHF. CDR3 coding DNA: TGTGCCAGCACCACAGCGGGGTATAGCAATCAGCCCCAGCATTTT. This sequence joins TRBV10-3 and TRBJ1-5; D not resolved. Germline assignment: CDR1 ENHRY and CDR2 SYGVKD. The ends were cut back, 10 bases at V and 0 bases at J, with 16 bases in the middle. The length of the CDR3 is 15 residues.

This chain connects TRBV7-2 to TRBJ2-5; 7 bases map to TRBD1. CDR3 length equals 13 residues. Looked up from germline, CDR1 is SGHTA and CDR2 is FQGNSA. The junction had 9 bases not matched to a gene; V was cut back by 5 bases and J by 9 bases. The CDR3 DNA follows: TGTGCCAGCAGCATACGGGACAGTAAGCCCCAGTACTTC. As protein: CASSIRDSKPQYF.

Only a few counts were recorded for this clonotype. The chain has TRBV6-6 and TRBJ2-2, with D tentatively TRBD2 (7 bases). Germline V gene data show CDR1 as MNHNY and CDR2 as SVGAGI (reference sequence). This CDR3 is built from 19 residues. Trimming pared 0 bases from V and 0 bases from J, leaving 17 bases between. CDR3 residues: CASSYSTGGDSANTGELFF. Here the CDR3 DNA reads TGTGCCAGCAGTTACTCGACGGGGGGCGATTCCGCGAACACCGGGGAGCTGTTTTTT.

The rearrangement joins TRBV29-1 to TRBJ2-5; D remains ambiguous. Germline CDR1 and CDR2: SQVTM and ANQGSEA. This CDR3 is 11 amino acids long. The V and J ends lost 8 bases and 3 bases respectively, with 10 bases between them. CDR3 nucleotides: TGCAGCTTGTGGCTCGAAGAGACCCAGTACTTC. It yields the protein CSLWLEETQYF.

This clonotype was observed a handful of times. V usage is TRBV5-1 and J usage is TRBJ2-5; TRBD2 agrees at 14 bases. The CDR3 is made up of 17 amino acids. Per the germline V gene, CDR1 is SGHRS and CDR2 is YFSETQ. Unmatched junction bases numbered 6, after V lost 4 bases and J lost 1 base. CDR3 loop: CASSAGTSGGSQETQYF. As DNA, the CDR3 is TGCGCCAGCAGCGCAGGGACTAGCGGGGGCTCCCAAGAGACCCAGTACTTC.

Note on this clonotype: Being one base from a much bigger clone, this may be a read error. This CDR3 reads CANSVREGELFF. As DNA, the CDR3 is TGTGCCAACAGCGTGCGGGAGGGGGAGCTGTTTTTT. The J gene is TRBJ2-2, the V gene TRBV9, with TRBD2 identical over 7 bases. The germline V gene encodes CDR1 SGDLS and CDR2 YYNGEE. The CDR3 consists of 12 residues.

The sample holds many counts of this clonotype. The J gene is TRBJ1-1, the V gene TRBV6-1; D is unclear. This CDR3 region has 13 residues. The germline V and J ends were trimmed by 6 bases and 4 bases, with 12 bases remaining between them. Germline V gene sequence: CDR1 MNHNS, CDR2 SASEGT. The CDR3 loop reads CASRQTVGTEAFF. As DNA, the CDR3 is TGTGCCAGCAGGCAAACCGTGGGCACTGAAGCTTTCTTT.

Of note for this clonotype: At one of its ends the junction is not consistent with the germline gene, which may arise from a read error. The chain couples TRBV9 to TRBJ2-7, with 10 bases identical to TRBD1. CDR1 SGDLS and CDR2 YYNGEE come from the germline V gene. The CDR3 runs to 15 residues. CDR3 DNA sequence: TGTGCCAGCAGCCCAAGGGGGACAGGGGCCTACGGGCAGTACTTC. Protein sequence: CASSPRGTGAYGQYF.

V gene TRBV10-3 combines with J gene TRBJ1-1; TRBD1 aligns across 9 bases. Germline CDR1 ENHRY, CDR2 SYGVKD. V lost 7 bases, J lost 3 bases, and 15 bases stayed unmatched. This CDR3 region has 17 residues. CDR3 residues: CAIMELTGTGTHTEAFF. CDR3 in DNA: TGTGCCATCATGGAACTCACCGGGACAGGGACACACACTGAAGCTTTCTTT.

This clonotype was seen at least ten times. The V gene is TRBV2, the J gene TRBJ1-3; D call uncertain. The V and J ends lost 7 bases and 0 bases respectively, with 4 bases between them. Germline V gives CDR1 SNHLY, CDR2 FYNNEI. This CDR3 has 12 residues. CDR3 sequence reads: CASKASGNTIYF. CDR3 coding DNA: TGTGCCAGCAAGGCCTCTGGAAACACCATATATTTT.

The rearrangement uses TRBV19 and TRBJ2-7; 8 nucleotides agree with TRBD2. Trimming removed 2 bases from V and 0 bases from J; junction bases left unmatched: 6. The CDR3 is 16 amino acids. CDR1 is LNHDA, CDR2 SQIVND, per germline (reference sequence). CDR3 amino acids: CASSITSGLSSYEQYF. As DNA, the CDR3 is TGTGCCAGTAGTATAACTAGCGGTTTGAGCTCCTACGAGCAGTACTTC.

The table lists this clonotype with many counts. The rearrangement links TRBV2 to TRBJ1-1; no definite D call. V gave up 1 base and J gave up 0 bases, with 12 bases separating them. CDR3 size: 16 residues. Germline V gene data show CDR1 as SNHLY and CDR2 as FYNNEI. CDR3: CASSEVMIPMNTEAFF. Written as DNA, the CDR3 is TGTGCCAGCAGTGAAGTTATGATTCCCATGAACACTGAAGCTTTCTTT.

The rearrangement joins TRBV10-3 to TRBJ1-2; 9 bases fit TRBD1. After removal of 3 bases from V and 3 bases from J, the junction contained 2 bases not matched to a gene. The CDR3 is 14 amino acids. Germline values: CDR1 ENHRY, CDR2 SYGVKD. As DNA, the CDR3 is TGTGCCATCAGTGATTGGACAGGGGACTATGGCTACACCTTC. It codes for CAISDWTGDYGYTF.

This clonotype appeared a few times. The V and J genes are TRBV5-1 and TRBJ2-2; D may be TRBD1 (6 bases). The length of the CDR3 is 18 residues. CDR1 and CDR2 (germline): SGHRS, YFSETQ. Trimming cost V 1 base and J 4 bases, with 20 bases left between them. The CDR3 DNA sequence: TGCGCCAGCAGCTTGCCTGGGTACCAGGGGAGTGTCACCGGGGAGCTGTTTTTT. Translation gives CASSLPGYQGSVTGELFF.

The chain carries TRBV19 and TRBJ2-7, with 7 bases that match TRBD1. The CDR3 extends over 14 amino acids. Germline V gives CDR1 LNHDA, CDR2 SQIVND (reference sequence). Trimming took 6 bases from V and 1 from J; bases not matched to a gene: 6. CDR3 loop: CASRDRATSYEQYF. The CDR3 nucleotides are TGTGCCAGTAGAGACAGGGCCACGTCCTACGAGCAGTACTTC.

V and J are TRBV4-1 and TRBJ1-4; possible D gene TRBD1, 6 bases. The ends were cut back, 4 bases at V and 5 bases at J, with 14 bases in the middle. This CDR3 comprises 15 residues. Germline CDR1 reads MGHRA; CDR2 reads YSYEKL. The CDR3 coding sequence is TGCGCCAGCAGCCCTCCCGACAGGATAAATGAAAAACTGTTTTTT. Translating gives CASSPPDRINEKLFF.

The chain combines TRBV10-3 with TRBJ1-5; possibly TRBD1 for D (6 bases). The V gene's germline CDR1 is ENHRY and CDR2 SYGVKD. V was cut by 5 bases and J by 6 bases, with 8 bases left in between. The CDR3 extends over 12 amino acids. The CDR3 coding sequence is TGTGCCATCAGTCAGGGGACTCAGCCCCAGCATTTT. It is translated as CAISQGTQPQHF.

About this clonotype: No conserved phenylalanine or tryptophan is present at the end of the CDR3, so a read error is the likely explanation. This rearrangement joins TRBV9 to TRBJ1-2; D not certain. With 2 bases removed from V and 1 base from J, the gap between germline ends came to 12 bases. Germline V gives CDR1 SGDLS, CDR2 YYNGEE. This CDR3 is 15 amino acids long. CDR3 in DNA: TGTGCCAGCAGCGTCTTTCAGGATCTTAACTATGGCTACACCTCC. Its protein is CASSVFQDLNYGYTS.

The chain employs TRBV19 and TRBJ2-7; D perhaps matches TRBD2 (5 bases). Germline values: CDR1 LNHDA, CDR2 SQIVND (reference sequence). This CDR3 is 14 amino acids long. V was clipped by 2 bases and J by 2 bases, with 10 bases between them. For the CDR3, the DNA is TGTGCCAGTAGTATACTCGGGGTCCCCTACGAGCAGTACTTC. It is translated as CASSILGVPYEQYF.